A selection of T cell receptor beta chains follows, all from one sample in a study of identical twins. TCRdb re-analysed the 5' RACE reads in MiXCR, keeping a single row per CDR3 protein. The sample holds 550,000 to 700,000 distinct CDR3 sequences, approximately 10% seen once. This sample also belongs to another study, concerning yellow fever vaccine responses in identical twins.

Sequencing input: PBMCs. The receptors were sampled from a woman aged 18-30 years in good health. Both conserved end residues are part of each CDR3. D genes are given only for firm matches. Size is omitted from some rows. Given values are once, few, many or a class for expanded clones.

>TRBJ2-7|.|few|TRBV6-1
CASSVPGPRAREQYF
TGTGCCAGCAGTGTACCGGGACCAAGGGCCCGCGAGCAGTACTTC
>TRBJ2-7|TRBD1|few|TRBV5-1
CASSYGQGSHEQYF
TGCGCCAGCAGCTACGGACAGGGAAGCCACGAGCAGTACTTC
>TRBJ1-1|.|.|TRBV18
CASSPYRDTMNTEAFF
TGTGCCAGCTCACCATACAGGGACACCATGAACACTGAAGCTTTCTTT
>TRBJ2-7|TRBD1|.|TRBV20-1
CSARDRGLGTYEQYF
TGCAGTGCTAGAGACAGGGGGCTTGGGACGTACGAGCAGTACTTC
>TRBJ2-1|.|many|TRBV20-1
CSAPDSRSGYNEQFF
TGCAGTGCTCCTGACTCCCGTTCGGGTTACAATGAGCAGTTCTTC
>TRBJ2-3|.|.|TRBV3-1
CASSRGGRPKTTDTQYF
TGTGCCAGCAGCCGCGGCGGCCGGCCAAAGACGACAGATACGCAGTATTTT
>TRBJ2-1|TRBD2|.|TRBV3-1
CASSPRSGKSYNEQFF
TGTGCCAGCAGCCCCAGAAGCGGGAAATCCTACAATGAGCAGTTCTTC
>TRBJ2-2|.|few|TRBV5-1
CASSFYRAEATGELFF
TGCGCCAGCAGCTTTTACAGGGCTGAGGCCACCGGGGAGCTGTTTTTT
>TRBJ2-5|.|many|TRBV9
CASSLPGSFRPETQYF
TGTGCCAGCAGCCTCCCGGGGTCATTCCGACCAGAGACCCAGTACTTC
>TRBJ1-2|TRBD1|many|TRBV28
CASSLFNRGQGFYGYTF
TGTGCCAGCAGTTTATTTAATCGGGGACAGGGTTTCTATGGCTACACCTTC
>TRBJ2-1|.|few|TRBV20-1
CSATRRNEQFF
TGCAGTGCAACTCGGAGAAATGAGCAGTTCTTC
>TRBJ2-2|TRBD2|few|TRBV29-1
CSVLLTSGRAFLEELFF
TGCAGCGTACTCCTGACTAGCGGGAGGGCCTTCCTTGAGGAGCTGTTTTTT
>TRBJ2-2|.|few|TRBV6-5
CASSYWGAGELFF
TGTGCCAGCAGTTACTGGGGGGCCGGGGAGCTGTTTTTT
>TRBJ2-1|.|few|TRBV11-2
CASSQQPLQGDEQFF
TGTGCCAGCAGCCAACAACCTCTTCAGGGCGATGAGCAGTTCTTC
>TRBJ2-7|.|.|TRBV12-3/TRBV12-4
CASSPLPSSYEQYF
TGTGCCAGCAGTCCACTTCCTAGCTCCTACGAGCAGTACTTC